This is a list of T cell receptor beta chains from one sample in a study of high-grade serous ovarian cancer treatment subgroups. This table comes from immunoSEQ multiplex PCR, and its TCRdb copy is limited to in-frame clones, with some not included. The sample has roughly 10,000 clones; about nine tenths are singletons. The sequencing input was tumor tissue. These receptors all stem from a human donor with high-grade serous ovarian cancer. CDR3s include the opening cysteine and the closing phenylalanine or tryptophan. A D gene is named only where the DNA matches it firmly. Only some rows state a clone size, as once, few, many or a class for expanded clones.

D gene | J gene | V gene | clone size | CDR3 protein | CDR3 DNA
TRBD1 | TRBJ1-2 | TRBV5-4 | NA | CASSFGQGNGYTF | TGTGCCAGCAGCTTCGGACAGGGGAATGGCTACACCTTC
TRBD1 | TRBJ1-1 | TRBV6-5 | NA | CASPIHDRGNTEAFF | TGTGCCAGTCCCATCCACGACAGGGGGAACACTGAAGCTTTCTTT
NA | TRBJ1-2 | TRBV28 | NA | CASSFTGVDYGYTF | TGTGCCAGCAGTTTTACCGGGGTAGACTATGGCTACACCTTC
NA | TRBJ2-7 | TRBV18 | once | CASSLDPGGAEQYF | TGTGCCAGCTCACTCGATCCGGGTGGTGCCGAGCAGTACTTC
NA | TRBJ1-4 | TRBV19 | NA | CASSPGGPWFEKLFF | TGTGCCAGTAGCCCCGGAGGTCCCTGGTTTGAAAAACTGTTTTTT
TRBD2 | TRBJ2-1 | TRBV11-2 | NA | CASSLALVVAGGHNEQFF | TGTGCCAGCAGCTTAGCTCTTGTGGTAGCGGGGGGGCATAATGAGCAGTTCTTC
NA | TRBJ1-1 | TRBV20-1 | few | CSASWDTEAFF | TGCAGTGCTAGTTGGGATACTGAAGCTTTCTTT
NA | TRBJ2-5 | TRBV19 | NA | CASSISHSRGSETQYF | TGTGCCAGTAGTATCTCTCACTCTAGGGGGTCAGAGACCCAGTACTTC
NA | TRBJ1-4 | TRBV28 | NA | CASRPWGRREKLFF | TGTGCCAGCAGACCCTGGGGGAGACGGGAAAAACTGTTTTTT
NA | TRBJ1-5 | TRBV6-1 | NA | CASHGAYSNQPQHF | TGTGCCAGCCATGGGGCGTATAGCAATCAGCCCCAGCATTTT
NA | TRBJ2-7 | TRBV10-3 | NA | CAISLDDSYEQYF | TGTGCCATCAGTTTGGATGACTCCTACGAGCAGTACTTC
NA | TRBJ2-5 | TRBV4-1 | NA | CASSQSYDETQYF | TGCGCCAGCAGCCAATCTTACGATGAGACCCAGTACTTC
TRBD1 | TRBJ2-1 | TRBV11-3 | NA | CASSWTGAEQFF | TGTGCCAGCAGCTGGACAGGGGCCGAGCAGTTCTTC
NA | TRBJ2-5 | TRBV4-1 | NA | CASSQTTSKETQYF | TGCGCCAGCAGCCAAACGACTAGTAAAGAGACCCAGTACTTC
NA | TRBJ2-3 | TRBV27 | NA | CASRQDSSDTQYF | TGTGCCAGCAGACAAGATAGTTCAGATACGCAGTATTTT
NA | TRBJ2-1 | TRBV18 | once | CASSPPTDGHEQFF | TGTGCCAGCTCACCACCAACGGACGGCCATGAGCAGTTCTTC
TRBD2 | TRBJ2-6 | TRBV7-6 | NA | CASSFYSGTRSGANVLTF | TGTGCCAGCAGCTTCTACAGCGGGACCCGCTCTGGGGCCAACGTCCTGACTTTC
TRBD2 | TRBJ2-3 | TRBV4-3 | NA | CASSTLAGGTDTQYF | TGCGCCAGCAGCACATTAGCGGGGGGTACAGATACGCAGTATTTT
TRBD1 | TRBJ1-5 | TRBV19 | NA | CASNDRGGQPQHF | TGTGCCAGTAACGACAGGGGAGGACAGCCCCAGCATTTT
NA | TRBJ1-3 | TRBV6-5 | NA | CASGRDPSGNTIYF | TGTGCCAGCGGGAGGGACCCCTCTGGAAACACCATATATTTT